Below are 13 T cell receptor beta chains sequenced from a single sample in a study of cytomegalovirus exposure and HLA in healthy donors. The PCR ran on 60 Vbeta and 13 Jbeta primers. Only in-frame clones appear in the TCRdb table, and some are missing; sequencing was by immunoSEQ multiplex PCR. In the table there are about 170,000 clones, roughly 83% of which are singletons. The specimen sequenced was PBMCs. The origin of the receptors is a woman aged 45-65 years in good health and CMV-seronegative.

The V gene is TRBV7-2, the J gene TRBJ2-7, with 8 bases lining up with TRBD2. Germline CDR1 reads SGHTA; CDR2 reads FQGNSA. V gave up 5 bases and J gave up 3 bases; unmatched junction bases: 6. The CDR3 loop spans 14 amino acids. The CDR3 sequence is CASSTTTSVYEQYF. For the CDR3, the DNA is TGTGCCAGCAGCACAACGACTAGCGTCTACGAGCAGTACTTC.

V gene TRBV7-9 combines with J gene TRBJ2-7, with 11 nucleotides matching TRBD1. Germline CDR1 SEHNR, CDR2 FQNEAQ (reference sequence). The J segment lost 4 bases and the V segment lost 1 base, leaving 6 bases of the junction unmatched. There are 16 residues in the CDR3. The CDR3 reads CASSLEGGQGAYEQYF. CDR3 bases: TGTGCCAGCAGCTTAGAGGGTGGACAGGGGGCATACGAGCAGTACTTC.

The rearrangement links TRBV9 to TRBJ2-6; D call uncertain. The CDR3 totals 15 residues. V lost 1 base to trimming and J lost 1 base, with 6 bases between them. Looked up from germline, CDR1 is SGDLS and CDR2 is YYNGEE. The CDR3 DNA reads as TGTGCCAGCAGCGTACTGGCTTCTGGGGCCAACGTCCTGACTTTC. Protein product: CASSVLASGANVLTF.

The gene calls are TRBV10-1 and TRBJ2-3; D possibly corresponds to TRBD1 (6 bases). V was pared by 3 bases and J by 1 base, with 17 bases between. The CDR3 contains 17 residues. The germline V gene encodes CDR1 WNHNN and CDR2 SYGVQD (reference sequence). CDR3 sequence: CASSEGAGTTRTDTQYF. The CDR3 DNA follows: TGCGCCAGCAGTGAAGGAGCCGGGACAACACGCACAGATACGCAGTATTTT.

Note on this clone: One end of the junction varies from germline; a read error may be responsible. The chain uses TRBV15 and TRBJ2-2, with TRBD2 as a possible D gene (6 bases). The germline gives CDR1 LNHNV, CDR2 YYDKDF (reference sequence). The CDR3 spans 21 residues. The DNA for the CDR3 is TGTGTCACCAGCAGAGCTCGTCGGGCAGGGAAGACGGGAGTGGACACCGGGGAGCTGTTTTTT. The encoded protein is CVTSRARRAGKTGVDTGELFF.

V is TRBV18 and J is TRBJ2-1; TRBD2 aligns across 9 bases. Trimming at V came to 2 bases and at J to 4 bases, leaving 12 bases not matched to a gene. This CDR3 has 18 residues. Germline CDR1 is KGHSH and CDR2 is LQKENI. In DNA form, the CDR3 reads TGTGCCAGCTCACCAATACAAATGAGCGGGAGGCGTTACAATGAGCAGTTCTTC. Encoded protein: CASSPIQMSGRRYNEQFF.

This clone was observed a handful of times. In nucleotides, the CDR3 is TGTGCCAGCAGCCAAGGACTGTACACTGAAGCTTTCTTT. Its protein product is CASSQGLYTEAFF. The genes are TRBV14 and TRBJ1-1; no clear D. V lost 1 base and J 3 bases, leaving 6 bases between the germline ends. The germline CDR1 and CDR2 sequences are SGHDN and FVKESK. This CDR3 has 13 residues.

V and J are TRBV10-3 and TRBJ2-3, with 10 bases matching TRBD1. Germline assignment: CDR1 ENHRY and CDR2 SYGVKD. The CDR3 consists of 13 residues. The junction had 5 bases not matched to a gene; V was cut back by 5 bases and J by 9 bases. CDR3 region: CAISIGQGDTQYF. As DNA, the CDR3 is TGTGCCATCAGTATCGGACAGGGGGACACGCAGTATTTT.

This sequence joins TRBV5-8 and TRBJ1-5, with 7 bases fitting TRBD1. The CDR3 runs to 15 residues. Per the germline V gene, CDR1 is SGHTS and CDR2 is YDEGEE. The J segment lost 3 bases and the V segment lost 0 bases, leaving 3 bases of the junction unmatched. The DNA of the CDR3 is TGTGCCAGCAGCTTGGGAGACAGGGACAATCAGCCCCAGCATTTT. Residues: CASSLGDRDNQPQHF.

CDR3 bases: TGTGCCAGCAGCAAAGTGGGCTATTGGTCCTACGAGCAGTACTTC. It specifies CASSKVGYWSYEQYF. The chain uses TRBV21-1 and TRBJ2-7; the table gives TRBD1 as D, unverified against the DNA. TRBV21-1 corresponds to a pseudogene. The CDR3 is 15 amino acids.

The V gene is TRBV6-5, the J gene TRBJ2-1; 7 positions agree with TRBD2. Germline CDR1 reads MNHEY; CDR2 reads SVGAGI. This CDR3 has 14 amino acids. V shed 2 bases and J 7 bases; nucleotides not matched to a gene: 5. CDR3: CASSYGLVNNEQFF. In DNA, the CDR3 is TGTGCCAGCAGTTACGGACTAGTGAATAATGAGCAGTTCTTC.

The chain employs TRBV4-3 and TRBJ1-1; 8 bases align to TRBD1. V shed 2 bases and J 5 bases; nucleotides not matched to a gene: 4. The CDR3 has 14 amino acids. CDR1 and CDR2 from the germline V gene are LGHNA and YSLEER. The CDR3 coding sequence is TGCGCCAGCAGCCAACCGGACAGGGAAACTGAAGCTTTCTTT. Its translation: CASSQPDRETEAFF.

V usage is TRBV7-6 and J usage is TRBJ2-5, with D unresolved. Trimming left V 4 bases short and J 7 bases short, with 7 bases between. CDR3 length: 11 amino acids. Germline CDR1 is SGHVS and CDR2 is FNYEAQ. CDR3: CASSSSLTQYF. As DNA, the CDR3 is TGTGCCAGCAGCTCCTCGTTGACCCAGTACTTC.